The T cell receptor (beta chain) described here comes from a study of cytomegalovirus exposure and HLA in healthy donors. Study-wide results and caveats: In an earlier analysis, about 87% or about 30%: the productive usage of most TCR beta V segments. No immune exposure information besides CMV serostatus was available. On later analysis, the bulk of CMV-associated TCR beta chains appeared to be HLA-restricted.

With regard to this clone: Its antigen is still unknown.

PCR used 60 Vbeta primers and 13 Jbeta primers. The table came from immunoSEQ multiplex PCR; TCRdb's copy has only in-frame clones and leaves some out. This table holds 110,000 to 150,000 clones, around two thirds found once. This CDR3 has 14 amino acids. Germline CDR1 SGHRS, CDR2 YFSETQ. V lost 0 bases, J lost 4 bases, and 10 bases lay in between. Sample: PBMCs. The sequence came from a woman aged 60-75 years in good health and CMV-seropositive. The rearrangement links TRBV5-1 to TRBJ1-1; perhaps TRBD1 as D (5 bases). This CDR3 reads CASSLDGGFTEAFF. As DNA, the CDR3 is TGCGCCAGCAGCTTGGACGGGGGATTCACTGAAGCTTTCTTT.